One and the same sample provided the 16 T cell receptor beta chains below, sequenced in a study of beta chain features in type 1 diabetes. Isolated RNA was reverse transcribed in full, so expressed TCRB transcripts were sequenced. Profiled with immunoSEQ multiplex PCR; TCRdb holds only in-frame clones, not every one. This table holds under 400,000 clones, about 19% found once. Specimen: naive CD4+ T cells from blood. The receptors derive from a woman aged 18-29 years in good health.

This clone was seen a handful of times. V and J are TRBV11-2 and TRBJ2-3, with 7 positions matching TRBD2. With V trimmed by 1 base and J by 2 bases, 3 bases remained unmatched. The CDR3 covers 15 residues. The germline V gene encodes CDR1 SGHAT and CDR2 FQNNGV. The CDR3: CASSLGLAVTDTQYF. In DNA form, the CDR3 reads TGTGCCAGCAGCTTAGGGCTAGCGGTCACAGATACGCAGTATTTT.

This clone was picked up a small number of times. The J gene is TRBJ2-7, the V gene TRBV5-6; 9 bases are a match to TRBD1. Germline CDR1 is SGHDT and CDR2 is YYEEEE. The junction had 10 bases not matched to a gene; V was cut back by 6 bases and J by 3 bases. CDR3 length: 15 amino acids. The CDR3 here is CASNRGWTGVYEQYF. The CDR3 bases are TGTGCCAGCAACAGGGGTTGGACAGGGGTCTACGAGCAGTACTTC.

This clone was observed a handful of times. CDR3 sequence: CASSLRGGDSPLHF. CDR3 in DNA: TGTGCCAGCAGCTTAAGGGGGGGCGATTCACCCCTCCACTTT. This chain joins TRBV7-9 and TRBJ1-6; the D gene is possibly TRBD1 (6 bases). CDR3 size: 14 residues. Germline loops: CDR1 SEHNR, CDR2 FQNEAQ (reference sequence). V lost 2 bases to trimming and J lost 8 bases, with 10 bases between them.

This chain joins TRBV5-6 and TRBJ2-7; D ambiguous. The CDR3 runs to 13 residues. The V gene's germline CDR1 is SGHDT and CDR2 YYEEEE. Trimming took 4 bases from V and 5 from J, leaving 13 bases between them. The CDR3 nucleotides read TGTGCCAGCAGCCCCCCAGGCGTGGACGAGCAGTACTTC. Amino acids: CASSPPGVDEQYF.

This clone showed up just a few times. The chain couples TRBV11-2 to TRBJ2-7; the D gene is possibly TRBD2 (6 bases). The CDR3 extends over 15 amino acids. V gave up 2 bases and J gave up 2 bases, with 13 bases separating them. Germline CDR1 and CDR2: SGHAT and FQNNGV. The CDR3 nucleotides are TGTGCCAGCAGCTTACATAGCGGAGCTACCTACGAGCAGTACTTC. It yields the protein CASSLHSGATYEQYF. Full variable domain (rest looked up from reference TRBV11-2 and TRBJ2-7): EAGVAQSPRYKIIEKRQSVAFWCNPISGHATLYWYQQILGQGPKLLIQFQNNGVVDDSQLPKDRFSAERLKGVDSTLKIQPAKLEDSAVYLCASSLHSGATYEQYFGPGTRLTVT.

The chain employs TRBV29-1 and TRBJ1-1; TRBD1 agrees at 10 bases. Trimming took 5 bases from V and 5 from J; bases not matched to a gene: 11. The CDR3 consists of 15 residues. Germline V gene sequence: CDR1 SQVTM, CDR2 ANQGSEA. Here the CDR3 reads CSVPRPTGGETEAFF. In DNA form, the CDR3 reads TGCAGCGTTCCTCGCCCGACAGGGGGCGAGACTGAAGCTTTCTTT.

As DNA, the CDR3 is TGCGCCAGCAGCCAAGCGGCGGGGCTGGGAGGCTACACCTTC. This sequence encodes CASSQAAGLGGYTF. The V call is TRBV4-1, the J call TRBJ1-2; D possibly corresponds to TRBD1 (5 bases). V was cut by 1 base and J by 8 bases, with 14 bases left in between. This CDR3 is 14 amino acids long. Germline CDR1 MGHRA, CDR2 YSYEKL.

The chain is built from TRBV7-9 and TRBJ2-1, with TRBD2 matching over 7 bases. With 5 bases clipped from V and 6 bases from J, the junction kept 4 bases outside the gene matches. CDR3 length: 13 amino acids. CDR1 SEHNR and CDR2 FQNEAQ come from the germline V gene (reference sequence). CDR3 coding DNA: TGTGCCAGCAGCAGAACGGGGGGCAATGAGCAGTTCTTC. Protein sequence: CASSRTGGNEQFF. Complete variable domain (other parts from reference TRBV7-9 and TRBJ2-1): DTGVSQNPRHKITKRGQNVTFRCDPISEHNRLYWYRQTLGQGPEFLTYFQNEAQLEKSRLLSDRFSAERPKGSFSTLEIQRTEQGDSAMYLCASSRTGGNEQFFGPGTRLTVL.

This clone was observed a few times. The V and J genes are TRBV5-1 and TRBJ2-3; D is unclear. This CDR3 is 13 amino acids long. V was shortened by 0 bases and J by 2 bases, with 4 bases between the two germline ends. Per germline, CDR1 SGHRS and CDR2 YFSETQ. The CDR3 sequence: CASSLGLTDTQYF. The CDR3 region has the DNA TGCGCCAGCAGCTTGGGGCTCACAGATACGCAGTATTTT. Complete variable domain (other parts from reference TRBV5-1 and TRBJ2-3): KAGVTQTPRYLIKTRGQQVTLSCSPISGHRSVSWYQQTPGQGLQFLFEYFSETQRNKGNFPGRFSGRQFSNSRSEMNVSTLELGDSALYLCASSLGLTDTQYFGPGTRLTVL.

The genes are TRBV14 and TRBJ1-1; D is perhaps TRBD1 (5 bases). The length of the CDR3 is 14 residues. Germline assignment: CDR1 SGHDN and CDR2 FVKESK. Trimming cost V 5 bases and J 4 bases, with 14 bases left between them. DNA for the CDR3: TGTGCCAGCAGCTCCTTGGGGGGAGGCACTGAAGCTTTCTTT. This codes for CASSSLGGGTEAFF. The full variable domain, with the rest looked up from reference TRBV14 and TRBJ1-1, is EAGVTQFPSHSVIEKGQTVTLRCDPISGHDNLYWYRRVMGKEIKFLLHFVKESKQDESGMPNNRFLAERTGGTYSTLKVQPAELEDSGVYFCASSSLGGGTEAFFGQGTRLTVV.

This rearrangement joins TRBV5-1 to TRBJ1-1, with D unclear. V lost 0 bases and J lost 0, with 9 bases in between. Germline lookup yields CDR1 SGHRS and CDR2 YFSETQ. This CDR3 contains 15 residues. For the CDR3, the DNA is TGCGCCAGCAGCTTGGCGGCGGTCATGAACACTGAAGCTTTCTTT. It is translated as CASSLAAVMNTEAFF.

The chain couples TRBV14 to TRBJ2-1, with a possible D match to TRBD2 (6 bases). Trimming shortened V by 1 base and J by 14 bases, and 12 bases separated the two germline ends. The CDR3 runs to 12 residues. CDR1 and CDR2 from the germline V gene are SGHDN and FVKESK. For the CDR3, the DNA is TGTGCCAGCAGCCAAGCCGGCAGGGAGGAGTTCTTC. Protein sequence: CASSQAGREEFF. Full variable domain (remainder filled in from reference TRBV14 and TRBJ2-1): EAGVTQFPSHSVIEKGQTVTLRCDPISGHDNLYWYRRVMGKEIKFLLHFVKESKQDESGMPNNRFLAERTGGTYSTLKVQPAELEDSGVYFCASSQAGREEFFGPGTRLTVL.

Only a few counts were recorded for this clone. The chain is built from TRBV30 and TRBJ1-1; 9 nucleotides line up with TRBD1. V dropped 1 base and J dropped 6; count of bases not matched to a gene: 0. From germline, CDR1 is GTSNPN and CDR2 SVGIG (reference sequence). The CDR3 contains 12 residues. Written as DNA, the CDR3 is TGTGCCTGGAGTGGGACAGGGGCTGAAGCTTTCTTT. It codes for CAWSGTGAEAFF.

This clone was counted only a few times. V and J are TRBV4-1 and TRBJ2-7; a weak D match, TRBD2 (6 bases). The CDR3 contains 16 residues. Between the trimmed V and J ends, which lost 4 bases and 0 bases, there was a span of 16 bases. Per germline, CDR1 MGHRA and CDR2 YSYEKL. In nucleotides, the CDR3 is TGCGCCAGCAGCCGATGGGAGCGGGCCTTCTCCTACGAGCAGTACTTC. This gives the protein CASSRWERAFSYEQYF.

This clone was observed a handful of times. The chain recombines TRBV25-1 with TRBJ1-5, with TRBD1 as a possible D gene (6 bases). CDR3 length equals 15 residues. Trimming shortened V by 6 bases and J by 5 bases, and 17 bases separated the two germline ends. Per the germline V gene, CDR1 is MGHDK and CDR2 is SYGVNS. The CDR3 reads CASSDLGAGDQPQHF. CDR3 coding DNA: TGTGCCAGCAGCGACCTAGGGGCAGGGGATCAGCCCCAGCATTTT.

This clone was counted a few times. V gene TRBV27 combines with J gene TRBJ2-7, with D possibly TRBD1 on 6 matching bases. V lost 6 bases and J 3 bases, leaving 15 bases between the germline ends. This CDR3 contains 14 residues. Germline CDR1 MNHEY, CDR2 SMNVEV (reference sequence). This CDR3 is CASRHRAPDYEQYF. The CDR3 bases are TGTGCCAGCAGACACAGGGCCCCTGACTACGAGCAGTACTTC.